This TCR beta chain comes out of a study of monozygotic twins with inflammatory bowel disease. Using the 5' RACE reads, TCRdb records one entry per CDR3 protein without DNA. The specimen's table records about 140,000 distinct CDR3 sequences. The receptor comes from a human donor with ulcerative colitis or Crohn's disease, or a healthy co-twin of an affected twin (not recorded which). The specimen sequenced was blood.

CDR3 amino acids: CASAPLSGGLHEQYF. The V call is TRBV19, the J call TRBJ2-7; absent DNA, TCRdb's TRBD1 call cannot be checked. Germline V lookup: CDR1 LNHDA, CDR2 SQIVND (reference sequence). CDR3 length: 15 amino acids.